Listed below are T cell receptor beta chains from one sample, sequenced in a study of monozygotic twins with inflammatory bowel disease. Using the 5' RACE reads, TCRdb records one entry per CDR3 protein without DNA. The table lists about 160,000 distinct CDR3 sequences. Material: blood. The receptors derive from a human donor with ulcerative colitis or Crohn's disease, or a healthy co-twin of an affected twin (not recorded which). The CDR3 runs from the conserved cysteine through the conserved F or W.

j_call v_call cdr3_aa
TRBJ2-7 TRBV6-1 CASSFGVTYEQYF
TRBJ1-5 TRBV24-1 CATSDRQLNQPQHF
TRBJ1-1 TRBV5-1 CASSLTGLDTEAFF
TRBJ2-5 TRBV20-1 CSAGDRHGFETQYF
TRBJ1-6 TRBV5-4 CASSLAGIVNSPLHF
TRBJ1-5 TRBV20-1 CSARGLGDEDQPQHF
TRBJ2-1 TRBV12-3/TRBV12-4 CASTSLAGEGDNEQFF
TRBJ2-3 TRBV5-6 CASSGRPNTLYF
TRBJ2-5 TRBV7-2 CASSDRTTQETQYF
TRBJ2-1 TRBV7-3 CASSPQGGLAAYNEQFF